These 27 T cell receptor beta chains were sequenced from one sample in a study of shared T cell receptors in the human thymus. Here immunoSEQ multiplex PCR was the method, and the copy in TCRdb shows in-frame clones only, minus some. The profile shows under 850,000 clones, 88% of them singletons. These same records also appear under a second study, on human thymus T cells.

Sample: thymocytes. Source of these receptors: a boy under three years old with a congenital heart defect.

J is TRBJ2-7 and V is TRBV28; TRBD1 agrees at 7 bases. CDR1 MDHEN and CDR2 SYDVKM come from the germline V gene. The J segment lost 2 bases and the V segment lost 3 bases, leaving 16 bases of the junction unmatched. The CDR3 has 18 residues. The CDR3 loop is CASSLEGDSPSEAYEQYF. CDR3 DNA sequence: TGTGCCAGCAGTTTGGAAGGGGACAGCCCATCGGAGGCCTACGAGCAGTACTTC.

The chain couples TRBV2 to TRBJ1-5, with 9 bases lining up with TRBD1. Germline CDR1 and CDR2: SNHLY and FYNNEI. The CDR3 consists of 19 residues. V was pared by 3 bases and J by 1 base, with 13 bases of the junction left unmatched. The CDR3 sequence is CASSEHRDRVVYSNQPQHF. The CDR3 bases are TGTGCCAGCAGTGAGCACCGGGACAGGGTAGTCTACAGCAATCAGCCCCAGCATTTT.

This clone was found a few times. The rearrangement uses TRBV5-1 and TRBJ2-1, with 14 bases identical to TRBD2. CDR3 length equals 18 residues. The V gene end was trimmed by 4 bases and the J gene end by 1 base; junction bases not matched to a gene: 7. The germline CDR1 and CDR2 sequences are SGHRS and YFSETQ. CDR3 loop: CASSPGTSGSRSYNEQFF. In DNA form, the CDR3 reads TGCGCCAGCAGCCCCGGGACTAGCGGGAGTAGGTCCTACAATGAGCAGTTCTTC.

V and J are TRBV9 and TRBJ2-1; either TRBD1 or TRBD2 may supply D (9 bases each). In germline, CDR1 is SGDLS, CDR2 YYNGEE. The CDR3 has 20 residues. Trimming took 3 bases from V and 1 from J, leaving 26 bases between them. CDR3 sequence (DNA): TGTGCCAGCAGCGCCGGACAGGGGAGTAGCGGGAGTGGGTCCTACAATGAGCAGTTCTTC. Amino acids: CASSAGQGSSGSGSYNEQFF.

This chain connects TRBV6-6 to TRBJ2-2; the match to TRBD1 covers 7 bases. V shed 2 bases, J shed 3 bases, and the junction held 3 bases outside the gene matches. From germline, CDR1 is MNHNY and CDR2 SVGAGI (reference sequence). This CDR3 has 15 amino acids. In nucleotides, the CDR3 is TGTGCCAGCAGTTACCCCAGGGGGTACACCGGGGAGCTGTTTTTT. This translates into CASSYPRGYTGELFF.

The genes are TRBV5-4 and TRBJ2-2; 11 nucleotides align to TRBD2. The CDR3 has 15 residues. With 2 bases clipped from V and 6 bases from J, the junction kept 3 bases outside the gene matches. CDR1 and CDR2 from the germline V gene are SGHNT and YYREEE (reference sequence). The chain's CDR3 is CASSLLAGVAGELFF. Here the CDR3 DNA reads TGTGCCAGCAGCTTACTAGCGGGAGTCGCCGGGGAGCTGTTTTTT.

The chain uses TRBV5-6 and TRBJ2-1; TRBD1 is a possible D gene (6 bases). Germline V CDR1 and CDR2: SGHDT, YYEEEE. Trimming removed 4 bases at V and 2 bases at J, with 10 bases between. The CDR3 consists of 14 residues. For the CDR3, the DNA is TGTGCCAGCAGCCCCCGGACAGCCTACAATGAGCAGTTCTTC. This sequence encodes CASSPRTAYNEQFF.

This rearrangement joins TRBV10-2 to TRBJ2-3, with D possibly being TRBD1 (5 bases). The V and J ends lost 4 bases and 6 bases respectively, with 14 bases between them. The CDR3 is 14 amino acids. CDR1 and CDR2 from the germline V gene are WSHSY and SAAADI. The CDR3 sequence: CASSVQAGRDTQYF. CDR3 nucleotide sequence: TGCGCCAGCAGTGTACAGGCCGGGCGGGATACGCAGTATTTT.

Here the CDR3 DNA reads TGTGCCAGCCCGCCGGAGCGGGAGGGCCATGATACGCAGTATTTT. Its protein is CASPPEREGHDTQYF. V and J are TRBV4-2 and TRBJ2-3; 10 bases are a match to TRBD2. The CDR3 sequence is 15 residues long. Per germline, CDR1 LGHNA and CDR2 YNFKEQ. Trimming removed 8 bases from V and 6 bases from J; junction bases left unmatched: 11.

The CDR3 DNA sequence: TGTGCCAGCAGTTTTCCTAGCGGGACCACCGGGGAGCTGTTTTTT. The encoded protein is CASSFPSGTTGELFF. The chain combines TRBV28 with TRBJ2-2; TRBD2 matches 9 bases. The ends lost 3 bases at V and 4 bases at J; junction bases unmatched: 3. Per the germline V gene, CDR1 is MDHEN and CDR2 is SYDVKM. The CDR3 consists of 15 residues.

The rearrangement joins TRBV6-5 to TRBJ1-2, with 8 nucleotides matching TRBD1. V lost 6 bases to trimming and J lost 3 bases; unmatched junction nucleotides: 3. Germline CDR1 MNHEY, CDR2 SVGAGI. CDR3 length: 13 amino acids. The CDR3 spells CASRQGVYYGYTF. The CDR3 DNA follows: TGTGCCAGCAGACAGGGGGTTTACTATGGCTACACCTTC.

The chain combines TRBV14 with TRBJ1-1, with no clear D. The CDR3 is 13 residues long. Trimming removed 6 bases at V and 0 bases at J, with 8 bases between. From germline, CDR1 is SGHDN and CDR2 FVKESK. This chain's CDR3 is CASRGSLNTEAFF. The CDR3, as DNA: TGTGCCAGCAGGGGCAGCCTGAACACTGAAGCTTTCTTT.

The rearrangement links TRBV4-1 to TRBJ2-7, with D perhaps TRBD1 (5 bases). V was shortened by 1 base and J by 2 bases, with 18 bases between the two germline ends. The CDR3 extends over 17 amino acids. Germline values: CDR1 MGHRA, CDR2 YSYEKL. Here the CDR3 reads CASSQAKQGIVPYEQYF. The CDR3 region has the DNA TGCGCCAGCAGCCAAGCGAAGCAGGGAATCGTCCCCTACGAGCAGTACTTC.

The J gene is TRBJ1-1, the V gene TRBV10-3; no clear D. CDR1 and CDR2 from the germline V gene are ENHRY and SYGVKD. With 3 bases removed from V and 4 bases from J, the gap between germline ends came to 12 bases. This CDR3 comprises 14 residues. This CDR3 reads CAISEGLIPTEAFF. The CDR3, as DNA: TGTGCCATCAGTGAAGGACTGATCCCCACTGAAGCTTTCTTT.

DNA of the CDR3: TGTGCCAGCAGCCTTACGGGACTACCCTTCTACAATGAGCAGTTCTTC. This gives the protein CASSLTGLPFYNEQFF. V usage is TRBV27 and J usage is TRBJ2-1, with 7 bases that match TRBD2. Looked up from germline, CDR1 is MNHEY and CDR2 is SMNVEV (reference sequence). CDR3 length equals 16 residues. J gave up 3 bases and V 6 bases, and 11 bases lay outside the gene matches.

The chain couples TRBV25-1 to TRBJ2-2; D is possibly TRBD2 (7 bases). Germline values: CDR1 MGHDK, CDR2 SYGVNS. This CDR3 region has 18 residues. V dropped 8 bases and J dropped 6 bases, with 28 bases sitting between them. DNA of the CDR3: TGTGCCAGCGGGGGGGCGGCTCACGGGAGATCGCAAGCCGGGGAGCTGTTTTTT. Protein product: CASGGAAHGRSQAGELFF.

This rearrangement joins TRBV18 to TRBJ2-7; the match to TRBD1 covers 8 bases. Germline V gene data show CDR1 as KGHSH and CDR2 as LQKENI. The CDR3 runs 13 residues. The J segment lost 4 bases and the V segment lost 3 bases, leaving 2 bases of the junction unmatched. CDR3 in amino acids: CASSPRTGYEQYF. CDR3 DNA sequence: TGTGCCAGCTCACCGCGGACAGGGTACGAGCAGTACTTC.

V usage is TRBV15 and J usage is TRBJ2-3; the match to TRBD1 covers 9 bases. V shed 0 bases, J shed 3 bases, and the junction held 13 bases outside the gene matches. Germline CDR1 reads LNHNV; CDR2 reads YYDKDF (reference sequence). CDR3 size: 19 residues. CDR3 DNA: TGTGCCACCAGCAGAGATTCCCCCGGCGGACAGGGGTTTACAGATACGCAGTATTTT. Amino acid sequence: CATSRDSPGGQGFTDTQYF.

The chain recombines TRBV7-2 with TRBJ2-7, with 13 positions matching TRBD2. Unmatched junction bases numbered 10, after V lost 4 bases and J lost 1 base. Germline lookup yields CDR1 SGHTA and CDR2 FQGNSA. The length of the CDR3 is 18 residues. CDR3: CASSSTRTSGSFSYEQYF. In nucleotides, the CDR3 is TGTGCCAGCAGCTCCACCAGGACTAGCGGGAGTTTTTCCTACGAGCAGTACTTC.

The chain links TRBV4-1 to TRBJ2-7; TRBD2 aligns across 8 bases. With V trimmed by 0 bases and J by 5 bases, 9 bases remained unmatched. This CDR3 is built from 16 residues. CDR1 is MGHRA and CDR2 is YSYEKL in the germline V gene. This chain's CDR3 is CASSQDRSGSIHEQYF. CDR3 nucleotides: TGCGCCAGCAGCCAAGATCGGAGCGGGAGTATCCACGAGCAGTACTTC.

The rearrangement joins TRBV15 to TRBJ2-3, with D unresolved. The germline CDR1 and CDR2 sequences are LNHNV and YYDKDF (reference sequence). CDR3 size: 14 residues. V lost 1 base to trimming and J lost 4 bases, with 9 bases between them. CDR3 sequence: CATSRALPPDTQYF. CDR3 in DNA: TGTGCCACCAGCAGAGCCCTCCCCCCAGATACGCAGTATTTT.

The chain joins TRBV5-4 to TRBJ1-2; TRBD1 matches 8 bases. CDR3 length equals 15 residues. Trimming removed 1 base from V and 4 bases from J; junction bases left unmatched: 6. Germline V gene data show CDR1 as SGHNT and CDR2 as YYREEE (reference sequence). CDR3 bases: TGTGCCAGCAGCTTGCCCCGGACAGGGAGCTATGGCTACACCTTC. The encoded protein is CASSLPRTGSYGYTF. The full variable domain, with the rest looked up from reference TRBV5-4 and TRBJ1-2, is ETGVTQSPTHLIKTRGQQVTLRCSSQSGHNTVSWYQQALGQGPQFIFQYYREEENGRGNFPPRFSGLQFPNYSSELNVNALELDDSALYLCASSLPRTGSYGYTFGSGTRLTVV.

This chain links TRBV5-6 with TRBJ2-1, with 13 positions matching TRBD2. Germline assignment: CDR1 SGHDT and CDR2 YYEEEE. J was trimmed by 0 bases and V by 6 bases; bases with no gene match: 9. The CDR3 loop spans 18 amino acids. CDR3: CASTTGTSGESSYNEQFF. CDR3 bases: TGTGCCAGCACCACCGGGACTAGCGGGGAAAGCTCCTACAATGAGCAGTTCTTC. The complete variable domain, with remaining parts taken from reference TRBV5-6 and TRBJ2-1, reads DAGVTQSPTHLIKTRGQQVTLRCSPKSGHDTVSWYQQALGQGPQFIFQYYEEEERQRGNFPDRFSGHQFPNYSSELNVNALLLGDSALYLCASTTGTSGESSYNEQFFGPGTRLTVL.

The J gene is TRBJ2-1, the V gene TRBV10-3, with TRBD2 matching over 15 bases. The CDR3 is 17 residues long. CDR1 and CDR2 from the germline V gene are ENHRY and SYGVKD. J gave up 2 bases and V 7 bases, and 6 bases lay outside the gene matches. CDR3 DNA: TGTGCCATCATCGGGACTAGCGGGAGGTCGGCCTACAATGAGCAGTTCTTC. The encoded protein is CAIIGTSGRSAYNEQFF.

The chain carries TRBV2 and TRBJ2-3; D unresolved. Per the germline V gene, CDR1 is SNHLY and CDR2 is FYNNEI. This CDR3 comprises 16 residues. V gave up 1 base and J gave up 0 bases, with 11 bases separating them. The CDR3 DNA reads TGTGCCAGCAGTGAAGGTGCAGTCCCTAGCACAGATACGCAGTATTTT. It yields the protein CASSEGAVPSTDTQYF.

The chain has TRBV15 and TRBJ2-3; a weak D match, TRBD2 (6 bases). The CDR3 sequence is 18 residues long. CDR1 and CDR2 from the germline V gene are LNHNV and YYDKDF (reference sequence). The V and J ends lost 0 bases and 1 base respectively, with 17 bases between them. CDR3 DNA sequence: TGTGCCACCAGCAGAGATGGGCAGGGCAAGCGGGGCACAGATACGCAGTATTTT. It translates to CATSRDGQGKRGTDTQYF.

The chain links TRBV27 to TRBJ2-3; possible D gene TRBD2, 6 bases. Deletions cut 5 bases from V and 11 bases from J, with 20 bases between. Per the germline V gene, CDR1 is MNHEY and CDR2 is SMNVEV (reference sequence). The CDR3 sequence is 14 residues long. The CDR3 reads CASSPILRGGGQYF. In DNA, the CDR3 is TGTGCCAGCAGTCCGATCCTCCGGGGAGGTGGGCAGTATTTT.